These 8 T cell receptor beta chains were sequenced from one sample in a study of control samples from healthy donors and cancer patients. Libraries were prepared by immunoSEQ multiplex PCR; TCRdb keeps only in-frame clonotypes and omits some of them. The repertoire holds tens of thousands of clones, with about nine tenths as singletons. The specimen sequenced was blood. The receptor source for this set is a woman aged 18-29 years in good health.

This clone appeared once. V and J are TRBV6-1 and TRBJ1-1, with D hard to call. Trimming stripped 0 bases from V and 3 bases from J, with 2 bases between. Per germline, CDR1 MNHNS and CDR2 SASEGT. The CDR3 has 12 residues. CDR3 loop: CASSEAYTEAFF. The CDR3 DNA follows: TGTGCCAGCAGTGAAGCGTACACTGAAGCTTTCTTT.

The CDR3 nucleotides are TGTGCCAGCAGCGTAGGGGGTGGCTACACCTTC. Amino acids: CASSVGGGYTF. The gene calls are TRBV11-2 and TRBJ1-2, with D possibly being TRBD1 (6 bases). The CDR3 is made up of 11 amino acids. V lost 5 bases, J lost 7 bases, and 8 bases lay in between. Germline V gene sequence: CDR1 SGHAT, CDR2 FQNNGV.

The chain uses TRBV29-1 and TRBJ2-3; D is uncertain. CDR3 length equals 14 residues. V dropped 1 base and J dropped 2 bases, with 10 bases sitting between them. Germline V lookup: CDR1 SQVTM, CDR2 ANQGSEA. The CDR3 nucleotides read TGCAGCGTTGAAGTGAAACAGACCACAGATACGCAGTATTTT. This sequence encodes CSVEVKQTTDTQYF.

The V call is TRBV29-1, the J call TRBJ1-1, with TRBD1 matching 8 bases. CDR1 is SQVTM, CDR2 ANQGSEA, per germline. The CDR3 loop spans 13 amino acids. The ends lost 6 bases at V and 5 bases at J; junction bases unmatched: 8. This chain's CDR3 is CSVPGQVRTEAFF. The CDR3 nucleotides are TGCAGCGTACCGGGACAGGTGAGGACTGAAGCTTTCTTT.

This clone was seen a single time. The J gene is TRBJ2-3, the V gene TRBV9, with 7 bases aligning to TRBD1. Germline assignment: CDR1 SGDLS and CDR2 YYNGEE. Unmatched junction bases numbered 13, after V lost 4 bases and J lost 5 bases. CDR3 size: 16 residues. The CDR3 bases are TGTGCCAGCAGCCCCCGAGGGGGCCCAGCCCAAGATACGCAGTATTTT. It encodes CASSPRGGPAQDTQYF.

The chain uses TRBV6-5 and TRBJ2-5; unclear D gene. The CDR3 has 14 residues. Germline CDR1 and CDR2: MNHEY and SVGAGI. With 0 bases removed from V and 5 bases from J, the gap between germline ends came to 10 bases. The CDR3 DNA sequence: TGTGCCAGCAGTTACTCACGCGCGGAGGAGACCCAGTACTTC. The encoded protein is CASSYSRAEETQYF.

The CDR3 region is CASSQARGPYEQYF. DNA for the CDR3: TGTGCCAGCAGCCAAGCCAGGGGGCCCTACGAGCAGTACTTC. The chain is built from TRBV3-1 (or the pseudogene TRBV3-2) and TRBJ2-7, with 8 positions matching TRBD1. Germline V gene data show CDR1 as LGHDT and CDR2 as YNNKEL (reference sequence). This CDR3 is built from 14 residues. The junction had 1 base not matched to a gene; V was cut back by 1 base and J by 2 bases.

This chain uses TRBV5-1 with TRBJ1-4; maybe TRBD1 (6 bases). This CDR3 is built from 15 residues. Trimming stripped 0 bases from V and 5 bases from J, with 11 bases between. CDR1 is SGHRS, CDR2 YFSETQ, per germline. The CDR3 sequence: CASSLGGLTNEKLFF. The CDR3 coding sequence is TGCGCCAGCAGCTTGGGGGGGCTGACCAATGAAAAACTGTTTTTT.